Presented here are 10 T cell receptor beta chains from one specimen sequenced in a study of blood T cell repertoires in COVID-19. Clones were read by immunoSEQ multiplex PCR, and TCRdb kept only the in-frame ones, dropping some. The table has about 170,000 clones, 85% seen once. Sequencing was carried out using peripheral blood. All receptors derive from a human donor with acute or convalescent COVID-19. The donor label of this sample is uncertain.

In DNA form, the CDR3 reads TGTGCCAGTAGTACCGACCCGGGTTATGGCTACACCTTC. The encoded protein is CASSTDPGYGYTF. The V call is TRBV19, the J call TRBJ1-2; D unresolved. Per the germline V gene, CDR1 is LNHDA and CDR2 is SQIVND (reference sequence). The length of the CDR3 is 13 residues. V dropped 4 bases and J dropped 5 bases, with 11 bases sitting between them.

The CDR3 nucleotides read TGTGCCAGCTCACCTGGACAGGGGGCCTTCGGCTACACCTTC. Amino acid sequence: CASSPGQGAFGYTF. The V and J genes are TRBV18 and TRBJ1-2; 11 bases are shared with TRBD1. Germline CDR1 and CDR2: KGHSH and LQKENI. Losses at the gene ends were 3 bases for V and 8 bases for J; bases not matched to a gene: 5. The CDR3 totals 14 residues. The full variable domain, in which reference TRBV18 and TRBJ1-2 provide the parts outside the CDR3, is NAGVMQNPRHLVRRRGQEARLRCSPMKGHSHVYWYRQLPEEGLKFMVYLQKENIIDESGMPKERFSAEFPKEGPSILRIQQVVRGDSAAYFCASSPGQGAFGYTFGSGTRLTVV.

For this clone: This sample also contains other DNA sequences that code for the same CDR3. The chain uses TRBV5-1 and TRBJ2-5, with TRBD2 matching over 7 bases. The CDR3 covers 14 residues. The V segment lost 2 bases and the J segment 2 bases; nucleotides outside the gene matches: 3. Germline V gene data show CDR1 as SGHRS and CDR2 as YFSETQ. CDR3 bases: TGCGCCAGCAGCTTATCAGCGGGGCAAGAGACCCAGTACTTC. Amino acid sequence: CASSLSAGQETQYF.

This chain links TRBV4-1 with TRBJ1-1; D ambiguous. Germline assignment: CDR1 MGHRA and CDR2 YSYEKL. The CDR3 is 14 amino acids. V lost 4 bases and J lost 0, with 9 bases in between. CDR3 bases: TGCGCCAGCAGCCTCCGGGGTCTGAACACTGAAGCTTTCTTT. Translated, it gives CASSLRGLNTEAFF.

V usage is TRBV13 and J usage is TRBJ2-1; TRBD2 aligns across 10 bases. Trimming removed 6 bases from V and 3 bases from J; junction bases left unmatched: 8. This CDR3 contains 16 residues. Germline V CDR1 and CDR2: PRHDT, FYEKMQ (reference sequence). The CDR3 nucleotides read TGTGCCAGCAGGCAAGAGCGGGGGGGCATCTACAATGAGCAGTTCTTC. It specifies CASRQERGGIYNEQFF.

This chain joins TRBV7-9 and TRBJ2-1; 9 bases line up with TRBD1. Germline trimming cut 5 bases from V and 7 bases from J; bases unmatched to any gene: 9. Germline V gives CDR1 SEHNR, CDR2 FQNEAQ (reference sequence). This CDR3 is 15 amino acids long. CDR3 region: CASSVGQGLRNEQFF. The CDR3 coding sequence is TGTGCCAGCAGCGTCGGACAGGGGTTACGGAATGAGCAGTTCTTC. Based on the CDR3 plus reference TRBV7-9 and TRBJ2-1, the full variable domain is DTGVSQNPRHKITKRGQNVTFRCDPISEHNRLYWYRQTLGQGPEFLTYFQNEAQLEKSRLLSDRFSAERPKGSFSTLEIQRTEQGDSAMYLCASSVGQGLRNEQFFGPGTRLTVL.

This clone has just a few counts. An end of the junction does not agree with germline; a read error may underlie this. This rearrangement joins TRBV7-2 to TRBJ2-1; D remains ambiguous. In germline, CDR1 is SGHTA, CDR2 FQGNSA. This CDR3 contains 12 residues. The CDR3 nucleotides are TGTGCCAGCAGCTCCCAGTACAGTGAGCAGTTCTTC. Protein sequence: CASSSQYSEQFF.

The table lists this clone with a few counts. V usage is TRBV19 and J usage is TRBJ2-1, with 11 bases matching TRBD1. V trimming: 3 bases; J trimming: 1 base; junction bases outside the gene matches: 11. The CDR3 has 19 residues. Germline assignment: CDR1 LNHDA and CDR2 SQIVND (reference sequence). CDR3 residues: CASSIRGQGAIKSYNEQFF. For the CDR3, the DNA is TGTGCCAGTAGTATTAGAGGACAGGGGGCCATTAAGTCCTACAATGAGCAGTTCTTC.

The genes are TRBV9 and TRBJ1-2; TRBD1 aligns across 9 bases. Per the germline V gene, CDR1 is SGDLS and CDR2 is YYNGEE. The CDR3 is 15 amino acids. V shed 4 bases and J 2 bases; nucleotides not matched to a gene: 6. CDR3 in amino acids: CASSPRDRENYGYTF. CDR3 DNA sequence: TGTGCCAGCAGCCCGAGGGACAGGGAAAACTATGGCTACACCTTC.

The chain is built from TRBV5-4 and TRBJ2-5, with D possibly TRBD2 on 6 matching bases. V was clipped by 4 bases and J by 4 bases, with 17 bases between them. Germline values: CDR1 SGHNT, CDR2 YYREEE (reference sequence). This CDR3 has 15 residues. The CDR3 reads CASSPARLEGETQYF. The CDR3 DNA follows: TGTGCCAGCAGCCCCGCGAGACTAGAAGGAGAGACCCAGTACTTC.